The present TCR beta chain was sequenced within a study of blood T cell repertoires in COVID-19 (dated by TCRdb to between 2020 and 2021). For context, the study as a whole: Samples from collaborators originated in the United States, Italy and Spain and spanned both the acute and convalescent phases of COVID-19. The material from the prospective study consisted of cDNA or gDNA derived from T cells, B-cell-depleted T cells, or PBMCs. Subjects who had been exposed to COVID-19, were actively infected with it, or had recovered from it provided the deeply sampled blood TCRbeta repertoires that made up the dataset. The repertoires were released in a freely available public database intended as a resource for research on the immune response to SARS-CoV-2. Samples came from the ongoing ImmuneRACE study (first 160 participants) plus 1,254 subjects from 6 global collaborators. The sample metadata nearly always contained a de-identified subject ID, COVID-19 status, age in years and sex. HLA class I and class II types, where available, came from metadata supplied by the sample provider rather than from assay-based typing. Study-wide findings and limitations: The quantity of clinical and demographic metadata differed by source and by participant and was supplied without curation.

TCRbeta CDR3 regions were amplified from genomic DNA using the immunoSEQ Assay, a bias-controlled multiplex PCR. The published analysis was carried out like this. The number of nucleated cells in each sample was estimated from the amplification of reference gene primers within the assay. To quantify the absolute abundance of each unique TCRbeta CDR3 rearrangement, sequence reads were collapsed and filtered. For each sample, productive Simpson clonality was calculated as the square root of Simpson's diversity index across productive rearrangements. Imported from immuneACCESS, the table was reduced by TCRdb to in-frame sequences with V and J called. These copies leave out some clones; in studies compared against another copy, an unresolved V gene accounts for under half, and the cause of the remainder is not known. V and J calls and clone size are as listed in that table; D and trimming were resolved from the DNA. The sample yields about 400,000 clones; about 90% were counted once. The top ten clonotypes cover under 3% of the sample.

The CDR3 goes from the cysteine to the phenylalanine over 14 residues. This entry keeps only the CDR3 DNA: 42 bases, framed from base 1. The germline ends are 22 bases apart after V is trimmed by 5 bases and J by 12 bases. The germline V gene encodes CDR1 MGHRA and CDR2 YSYEKL. Worth noting for this clone: What antigen it recognizes has not been identified. Base qualities are not at hand, and no much larger clone is one base apart.

Participants in the prospective study were aged 18 to 89 years, lived in 20 to 30 United States geographic areas, and enrolled through a virtual design. In the prospective study, participants were assigned to cohorts based on the clinical history participants reported in a screening survey and a study questionnaire. Recovered participants in ImmuneRACE Cohort 3 were defined by two consecutive negative NP/OP PCR tests, clearance by a healthcare professional, or resolution of symptoms. Mobile phlebotomists in the prospective study collected whole blood, serum and a nasopharyngeal or oropharyngeal swab from every participant. Over a roughly 2-month period, participants in the prospective study had the option of providing additional blood draws and questionnaires. Before DNA extraction, prospective study blood samples were shipped either frozen or at room temperature.

Input material: PBMCs or T cells enriched from blood (not recorded which). The source is a woman aged 25 to 39 who had recovered from COVID-19. The V and J segments used are TRBV4-1 and TRBJ1-1, with the D gene uncertain. The DNA reads as follows: TGCGCCAGCAGCAGGGTTGGAGGTGGGGAGGGAACTTTCTTT. This translates into CASSRVGGGEGTFF.